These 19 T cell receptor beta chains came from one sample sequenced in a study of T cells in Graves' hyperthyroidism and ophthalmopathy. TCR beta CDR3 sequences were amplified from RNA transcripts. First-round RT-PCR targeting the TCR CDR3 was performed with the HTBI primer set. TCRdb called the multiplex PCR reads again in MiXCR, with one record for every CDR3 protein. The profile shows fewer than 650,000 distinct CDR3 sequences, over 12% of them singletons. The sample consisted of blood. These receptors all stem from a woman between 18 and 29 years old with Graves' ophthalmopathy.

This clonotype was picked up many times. CDR3 in amino acids: CASSQGVSGSGNIQYF. For the CDR3, the DNA is TGCGCCAGCAGCCAAGGCGTTAGCGGGAGTGGAAACATTCAGTACTTC. The chain has TRBV4-1 and TRBJ2-4, with 9 bases matching TRBD2. The V segment lost 1 base and the J segment 6 bases; nucleotides outside the gene matches: 7. CDR3 length: 16 amino acids. Germline loops: CDR1 MGHRA, CDR2 YSYEKL.

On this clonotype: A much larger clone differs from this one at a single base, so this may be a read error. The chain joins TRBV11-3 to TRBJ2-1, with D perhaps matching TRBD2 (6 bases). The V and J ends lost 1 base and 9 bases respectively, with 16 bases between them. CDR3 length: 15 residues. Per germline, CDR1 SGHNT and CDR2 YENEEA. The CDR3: CASSLGRTIGSEQFF. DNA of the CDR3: TGTGCCAGCAGCTTAGGGCGGACTATCGGGAGTGAGCAGTTCTTC.

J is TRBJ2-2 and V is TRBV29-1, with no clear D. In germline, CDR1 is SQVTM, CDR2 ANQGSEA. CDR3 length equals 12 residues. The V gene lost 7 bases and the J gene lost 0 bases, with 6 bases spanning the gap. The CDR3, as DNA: TGCAGCGGAACCTCGAACACCGGGGAGCTGTTTTTT. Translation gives CSGTSNTGELFF.

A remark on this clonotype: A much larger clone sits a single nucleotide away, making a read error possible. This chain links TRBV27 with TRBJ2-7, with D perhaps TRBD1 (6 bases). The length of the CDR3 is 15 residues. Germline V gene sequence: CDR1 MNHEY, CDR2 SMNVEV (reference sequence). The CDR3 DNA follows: TGTGCCCGCAGTTTATCAGGGGACGGGACCTACGAGCAGTACTTC. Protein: CARSLSGDGTYEQYF.

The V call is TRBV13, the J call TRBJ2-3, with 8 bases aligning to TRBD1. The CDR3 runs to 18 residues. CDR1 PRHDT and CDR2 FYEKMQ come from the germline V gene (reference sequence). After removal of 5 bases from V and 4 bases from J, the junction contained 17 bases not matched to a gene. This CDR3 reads CASSPLRVYQGAADTQYF. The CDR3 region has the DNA TGTGCCAGCAGCCCACTTAGGGTGTATCAGGGGGCCGCAGATACGCAGTATTTT.

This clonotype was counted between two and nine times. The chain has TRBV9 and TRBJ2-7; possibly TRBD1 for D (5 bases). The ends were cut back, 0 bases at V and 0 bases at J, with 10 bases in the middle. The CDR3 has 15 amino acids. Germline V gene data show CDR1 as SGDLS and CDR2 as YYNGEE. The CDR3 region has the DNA TGTGCCAGCAGCGTAGCGGCAGGGAACTCCTACGAGCAGTACTTC. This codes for CASSVAAGNSYEQYF.

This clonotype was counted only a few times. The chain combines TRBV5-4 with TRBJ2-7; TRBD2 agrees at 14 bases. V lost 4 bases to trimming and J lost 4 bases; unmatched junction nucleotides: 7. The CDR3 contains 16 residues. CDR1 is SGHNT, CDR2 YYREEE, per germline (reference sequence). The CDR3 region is CASSRGTSGSKYEQYF. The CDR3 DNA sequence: TGTGCCAGCAGCCGCGGGACTAGCGGGAGTAAATACGAGCAGTACTTC.

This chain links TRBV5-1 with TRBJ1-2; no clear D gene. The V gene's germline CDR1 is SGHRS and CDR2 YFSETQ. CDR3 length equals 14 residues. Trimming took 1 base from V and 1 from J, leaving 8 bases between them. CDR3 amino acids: CASSLSPDNYGYTF. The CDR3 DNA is TGCGCCAGCAGCTTGAGCCCTGATAACTATGGCTACACCTTC.

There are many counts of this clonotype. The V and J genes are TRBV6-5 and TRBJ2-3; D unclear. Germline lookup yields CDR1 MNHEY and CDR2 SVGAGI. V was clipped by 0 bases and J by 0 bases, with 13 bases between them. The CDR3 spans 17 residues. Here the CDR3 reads CASSYSSAGPSTDTQYF. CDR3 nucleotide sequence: TGTGCCAGCAGTTACTCGAGCGCAGGCCCCAGCACAGATACGCAGTATTTT.

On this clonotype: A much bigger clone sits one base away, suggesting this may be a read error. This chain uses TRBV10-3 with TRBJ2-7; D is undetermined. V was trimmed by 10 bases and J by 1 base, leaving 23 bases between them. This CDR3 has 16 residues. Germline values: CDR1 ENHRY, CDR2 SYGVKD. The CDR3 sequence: CATSPAVALGSYEQYF. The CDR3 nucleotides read TGTGCCACCTCTCCGGCGGTAGCTCTGGGATCCTACGAGCAGTACTTC.

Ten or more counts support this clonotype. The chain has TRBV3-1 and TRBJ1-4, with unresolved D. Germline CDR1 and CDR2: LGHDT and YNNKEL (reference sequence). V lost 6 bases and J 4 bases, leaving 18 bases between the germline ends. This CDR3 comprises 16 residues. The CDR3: CASSRGGSSHNEKLFF. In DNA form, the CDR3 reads TGTGCCAGCAGTCGTGGAGGTAGCAGCCATAATGAAAAACTGTTTTTT.

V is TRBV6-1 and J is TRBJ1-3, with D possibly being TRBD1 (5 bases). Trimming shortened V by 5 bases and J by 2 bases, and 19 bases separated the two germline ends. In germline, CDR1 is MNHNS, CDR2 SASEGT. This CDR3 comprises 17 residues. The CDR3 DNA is TGTGCCAGCAGTCTCCGAAGTGGGTGGGGGACTGGAAACACCATATATTTT. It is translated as CASSLRSGWGTGNTIYF.

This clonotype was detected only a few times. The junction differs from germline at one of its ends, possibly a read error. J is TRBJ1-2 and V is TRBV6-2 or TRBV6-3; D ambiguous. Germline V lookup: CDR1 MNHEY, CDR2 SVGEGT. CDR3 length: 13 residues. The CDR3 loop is CARSYGRLYGYTF. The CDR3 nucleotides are TGTGCCCGCAGTTACGGTAGACTCTATGGCTACACCTTC.

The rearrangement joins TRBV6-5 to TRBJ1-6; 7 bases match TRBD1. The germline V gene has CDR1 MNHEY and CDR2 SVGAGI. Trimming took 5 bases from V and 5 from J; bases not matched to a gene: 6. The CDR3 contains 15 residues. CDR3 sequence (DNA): TGTGCCAGCAGTCACTTGACAGGGAATAATTCACCCCTCCACTTT. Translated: CASSHLTGNNSPLHF.

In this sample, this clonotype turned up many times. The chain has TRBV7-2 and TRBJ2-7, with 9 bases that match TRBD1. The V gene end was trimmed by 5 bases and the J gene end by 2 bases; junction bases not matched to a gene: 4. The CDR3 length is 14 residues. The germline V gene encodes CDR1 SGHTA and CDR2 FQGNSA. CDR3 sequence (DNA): TGTGCCAGCAGCCCGACAGGGGGAACCTACGAGCAGTACTTC. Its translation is CASSPTGGTYEQYF.

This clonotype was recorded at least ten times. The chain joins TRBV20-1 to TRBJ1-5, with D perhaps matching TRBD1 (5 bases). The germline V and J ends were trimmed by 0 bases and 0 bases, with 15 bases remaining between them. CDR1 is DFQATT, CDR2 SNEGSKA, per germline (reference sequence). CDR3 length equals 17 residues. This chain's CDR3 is CSARDRQGSYSNQPQHF. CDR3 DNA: TGCAGTGCTAGAGATCGTCAGGGCAGCTATAGCAATCAGCCCCAGCATTTT.

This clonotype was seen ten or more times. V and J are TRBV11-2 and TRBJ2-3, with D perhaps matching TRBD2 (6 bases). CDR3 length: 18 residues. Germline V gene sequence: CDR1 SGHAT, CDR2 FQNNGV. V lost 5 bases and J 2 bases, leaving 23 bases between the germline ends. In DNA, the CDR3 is TGTGCCAGCAGCCCCGTACGGGGACTCCCCAGACCCACAGATACGCAGTATTTT. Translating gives CASSPVRGLPRPTDTQYF.

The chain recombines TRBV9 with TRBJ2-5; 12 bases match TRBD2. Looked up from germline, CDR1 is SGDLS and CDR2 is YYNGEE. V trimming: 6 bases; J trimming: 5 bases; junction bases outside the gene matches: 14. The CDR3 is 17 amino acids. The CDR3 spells CASTRGGLAGWTETQYF. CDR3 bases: TGTGCCAGCACCCGAGGTGGACTAGCGGGATGGACGGAGACCCAGTACTTC. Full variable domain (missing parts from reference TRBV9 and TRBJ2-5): DSGVTQTPKHLITATGQRVTLRCSPRSGDLSVYWYQQSLDQGLQFLIQYYNGEERAKGNILERFSAQQFPDLHSELNLSSLELGDSALYFCASTRGGLAGWTETQYFGPGTRLLVL.

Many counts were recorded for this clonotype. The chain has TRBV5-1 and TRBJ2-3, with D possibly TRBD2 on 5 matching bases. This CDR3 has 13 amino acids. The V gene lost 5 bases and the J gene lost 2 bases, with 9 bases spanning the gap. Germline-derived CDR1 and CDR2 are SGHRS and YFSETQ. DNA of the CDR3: TGCGCCAGCAGAAAGGGAGACACAGATACGCAGTATTTT. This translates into CASRKGDTDTQYF.